The rows below give T cell receptor beta chains drawn from one sample of a study of blood T cell repertoires in COVID-19. Sequencing used immunoSEQ multiplex PCR; TCRdb keeps in-frame clones, though not all of them. The table records over 140,000 clones, 65% to 85% of them present only once. The specimen sequenced was peripheral blood. The receptor source for this set is an older woman with acute or convalescent COVID-19. The CDR3 runs from the conserved cysteine through the conserved F or W. A D gene is named only where the DNA matches it firmly. Some rows have no size entry. The others give once, few or many, or a class for an expanded clone.

cdr3_aa: CASWGQGGYSPLHF; cdr3_nt: TGTGCCAGTTGGGGACAGGGGGGATATTCACCCCTCCACTTT; v_call: TRBV5-5; clone_size: -; j_call: TRBJ1-6; d_call: TRBD1
cdr3_aa: CASSFRTANTEAFF; cdr3_nt: TGTGCCAGCAGTTTTAGGACAGCCAACACTGAAGCTTTCTTT; v_call: TRBV27; clone_size: -; j_call: TRBJ1-1; d_call: -
cdr3_aa: CSASVTSRQLFF; cdr3_nt: TGCAGTGCTAGTGTGACTTCGCGTCAGCTGTTTTTT; v_call: TRBV20-1; clone_size: -; j_call: TRBJ2-2; d_call: -
cdr3_aa: CASSLVGGRTGELFF; cdr3_nt: TGTGCCAGCAGCTTGGTGGGGGGGCGAACCGGGGAGCTGTTTTTT; v_call: TRBV5-6; clone_size: -; j_call: TRBJ2-2; d_call: -
cdr3_aa: CASSSWRRESYEQYF; cdr3_nt: TGTGCCAGCAGCTCCTGGCGGCGGGAGTCCTACGAGCAGTACTTC; v_call: TRBV11-3; clone_size: -; j_call: TRBJ2-7; d_call: TRBD2
cdr3_aa: CAWRVDSQSSYEQYF; cdr3_nt: TGTGCCTGGAGGGTCGACAGCCAAAGCTCCTACGAGCAGTACTTC; v_call: TRBV30; clone_size: -; j_call: TRBJ2-7; d_call: -
cdr3_aa: CASSLGSGANVLTF; cdr3_nt: TGCGCCAGCAGCCTCGGCTCTGGGGCCAACGTCCTGACTTTC; v_call: TRBV5-1; clone_size: -; j_call: TRBJ2-6; d_call: -
cdr3_aa: CASSEGSGNTIYF; cdr3_nt: TGTGCCAGTAGTGAGGGCTCTGGAAACACCATATATTTT; v_call: TRBV19; clone_size: -; j_call: TRBJ1-3; d_call: -
cdr3_aa: CASVPGQLTYGYTF; cdr3_nt: TGTGCCAGCGTCCCGGGACAGCTTACCTATGGCTACACCTTC; v_call: TRBV28; clone_size: -; j_call: TRBJ1-2; d_call: TRBD1
cdr3_aa: CASTPPGLGNEQFF; cdr3_nt: TGTGCCAGTACCCCACCGGGACTAGGCAATGAGCAGTTCTTC; v_call: TRBV2; clone_size: once; j_call: TRBJ2-1; d_call: TRBD2
cdr3_aa: CASSYVRAGEQYF; cdr3_nt: TGTGCCAGCAGTTACGTTCGAGCAGGCGAGCAGTACTTC; v_call: TRBV6-5; clone_size: -; j_call: TRBJ2-7; d_call: -
cdr3_aa: CASSQGDRGEQYF; cdr3_nt: TGTGCCAGCAGCCAAGGGGACAGGGGGGAGCAGTACTTC; v_call: TRBV3-1/TRBV3-2; clone_size: -; j_call: TRBJ2-7; d_call: TRBD1
cdr3_aa: CASSISGTDLIEAFF; cdr3_nt: TGTGCCAGCAGCATAAGCGGGACGGATTTGATCGAAGCTTTCTTT; v_call: TRBV7-9; clone_size: -; j_call: TRBJ1-1; d_call: -
cdr3_aa: CASSSRRDRPSPLHF; cdr3_nt: TGTGCCAGCAGTTCACGCCGGGACAGGCCTTCACCCCTCCACTTT; v_call: TRBV6-5; clone_size: -; j_call: TRBJ1-6; d_call: TRBD1
cdr3_aa: CASSLSNGRERFF; cdr3_nt: TGTGCCAGCAGTTTGAGTAACGGGCGGGAGAGGTTCTTC; v_call: TRBV12-3/TRBV12-4; clone_size: -; j_call: TRBJ2-7; d_call: TRBD2
cdr3_aa: CASSYRGMGTGELFF; cdr3_nt: TGTGCCAGCAGTTACCGCGGGATGGGCACCGGGGAGCTGTTTTTT; v_call: TRBV6-5; clone_size: -; j_call: TRBJ2-2; d_call: -
cdr3_aa: CASKSTRGTDTQYF; cdr3_nt: TGCGCCAGCAAGTCGACCAGGGGCACAGATACGCAGTATTTT; v_call: TRBV5-1; clone_size: -; j_call: TRBJ2-3; d_call: -
cdr3_aa: CASSPTWDSTEAFF; cdr3_nt: TGTGCCAGCAGCCCAACTTGGGACAGCACTGAAGCTTTCTTT; v_call: TRBV3-1/TRBV3-2; clone_size: -; j_call: TRBJ1-1; d_call: TRBD1